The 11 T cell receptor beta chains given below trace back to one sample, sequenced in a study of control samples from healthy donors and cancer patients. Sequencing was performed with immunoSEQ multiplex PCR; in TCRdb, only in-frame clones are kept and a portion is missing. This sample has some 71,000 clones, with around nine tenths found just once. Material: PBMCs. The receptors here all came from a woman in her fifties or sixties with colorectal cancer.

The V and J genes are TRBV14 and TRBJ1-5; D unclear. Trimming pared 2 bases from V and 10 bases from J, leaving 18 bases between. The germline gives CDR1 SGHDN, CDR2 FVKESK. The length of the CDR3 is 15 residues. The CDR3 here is CASSQSGQATSPQHF. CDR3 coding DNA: TGTGCCAGCAGCCAAAGCGGGCAGGCGACCTCCCCCCAGCATTTT.

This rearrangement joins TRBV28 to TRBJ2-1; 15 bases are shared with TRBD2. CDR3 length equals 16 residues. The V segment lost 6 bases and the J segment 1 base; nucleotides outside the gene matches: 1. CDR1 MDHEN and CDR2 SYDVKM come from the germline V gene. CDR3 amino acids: CASSGTSGGSYNEQFF. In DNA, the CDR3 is TGTGCCAGCAGCGGGACTAGCGGGGGGTCCTACAATGAGCAGTTCTTC. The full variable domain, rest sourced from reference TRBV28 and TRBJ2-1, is DVKVTQSSRYLVKRTGEKVFLECVQDMDHENMFWYRQDPGLGLRLIYFSYDVKMKEKGDIPEGYSVSREKKERFSLILESASTNQTSMYLCASSGTSGGSYNEQFFGPGTRLTVL.

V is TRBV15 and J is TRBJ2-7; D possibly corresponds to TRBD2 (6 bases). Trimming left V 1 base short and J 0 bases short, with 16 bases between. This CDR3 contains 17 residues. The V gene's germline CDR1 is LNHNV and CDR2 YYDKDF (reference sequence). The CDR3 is CATSRGGAWGVSYEQYF. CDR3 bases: TGTGCCACCAGCAGAGGGGGTGCGTGGGGGGTCTCCTACGAGCAGTACTTC.

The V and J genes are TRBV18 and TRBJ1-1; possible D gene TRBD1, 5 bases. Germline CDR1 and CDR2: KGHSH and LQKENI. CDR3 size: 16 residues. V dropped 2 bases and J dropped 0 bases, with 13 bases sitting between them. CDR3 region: CASSPTTGLMNTEAFF. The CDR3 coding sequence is TGTGCCAGCTCACCAACAACAGGCTTGATGAACACTGAAGCTTTCTTT.

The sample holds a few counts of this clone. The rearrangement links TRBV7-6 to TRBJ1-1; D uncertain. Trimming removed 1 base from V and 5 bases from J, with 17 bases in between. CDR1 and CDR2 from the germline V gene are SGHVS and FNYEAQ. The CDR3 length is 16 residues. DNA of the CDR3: TGTGCCAGCAGCTTAGAGGGAGTCATCGGGGTGACTGAAGCTTTCTTT. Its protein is CASSLEGVIGVTEAFF.

CDR3 region: CASSEAPGLGSPQHF. The CDR3 bases are TGTGCCAGCAGTGAAGCTCCAGGGTTGGGTTCGCCCCAGCATTTT. The rearrangement links TRBV2 to TRBJ1-5; a possible D gene is TRBD1 (5 bases). There are 15 residues in the CDR3. The V end was cut by 0 bases, the J end by 9 bases, with 15 bases between. Germline V gene sequence: CDR1 SNHLY, CDR2 FYNNEI.

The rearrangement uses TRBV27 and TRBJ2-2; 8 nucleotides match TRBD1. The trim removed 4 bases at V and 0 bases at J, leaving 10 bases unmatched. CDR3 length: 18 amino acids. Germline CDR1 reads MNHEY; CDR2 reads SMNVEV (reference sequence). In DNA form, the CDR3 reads TGTGCCAGCAGTTCAGGGGGCCGAGAAATTGCGAACACCGGGGAGCTGTTTTTT. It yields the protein CASSSGGREIANTGELFF.

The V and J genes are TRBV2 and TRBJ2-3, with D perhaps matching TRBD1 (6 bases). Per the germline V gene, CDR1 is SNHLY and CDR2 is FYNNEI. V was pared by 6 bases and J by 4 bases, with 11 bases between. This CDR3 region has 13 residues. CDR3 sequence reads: CASSANRADTQYF. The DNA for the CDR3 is TGTGCCAGCAGCGCGAACAGGGCAGATACGCAGTATTTT.

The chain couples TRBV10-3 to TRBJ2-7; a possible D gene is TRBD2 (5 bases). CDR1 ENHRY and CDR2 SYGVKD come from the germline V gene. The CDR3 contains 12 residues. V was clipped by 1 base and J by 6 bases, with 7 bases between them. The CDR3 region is CAISEFRGEQYF. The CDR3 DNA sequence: TGTGCCATCAGTGAGTTCCGGGGCGAGCAGTACTTC.

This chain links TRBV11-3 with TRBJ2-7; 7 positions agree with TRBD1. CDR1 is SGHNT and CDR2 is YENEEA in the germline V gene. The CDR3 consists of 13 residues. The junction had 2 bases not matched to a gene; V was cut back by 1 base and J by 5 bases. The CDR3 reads CASSLGQGHEQYF. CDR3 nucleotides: TGTGCCAGCAGCTTAGGACAGGGCCACGAGCAGTACTTC.

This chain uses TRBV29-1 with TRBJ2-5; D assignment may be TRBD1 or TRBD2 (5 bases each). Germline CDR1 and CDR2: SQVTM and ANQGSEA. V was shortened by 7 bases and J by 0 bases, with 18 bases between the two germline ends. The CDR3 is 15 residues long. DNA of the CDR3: TGCAGCGGGGCCCTTATGGGACCTAACCAAGAGACCCAGTACTTC. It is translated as CSGALMGPNQETQYF.